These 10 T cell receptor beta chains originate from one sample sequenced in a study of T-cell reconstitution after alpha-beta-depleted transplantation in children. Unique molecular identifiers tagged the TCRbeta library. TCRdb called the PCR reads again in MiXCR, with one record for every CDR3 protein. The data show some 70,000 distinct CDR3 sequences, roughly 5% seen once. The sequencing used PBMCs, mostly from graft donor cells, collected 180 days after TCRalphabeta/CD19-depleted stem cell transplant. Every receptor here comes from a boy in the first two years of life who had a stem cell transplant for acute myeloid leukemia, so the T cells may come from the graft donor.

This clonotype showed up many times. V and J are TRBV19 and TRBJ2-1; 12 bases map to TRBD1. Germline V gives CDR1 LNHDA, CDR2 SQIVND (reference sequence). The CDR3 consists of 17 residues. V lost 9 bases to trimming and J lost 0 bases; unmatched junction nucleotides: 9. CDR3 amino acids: CARPGQGAYGSYNEQFF. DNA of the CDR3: TGTGCCAGACCGGGACAGGGGGCTTATGGCTCCTACAATGAGCAGTTCTTC.

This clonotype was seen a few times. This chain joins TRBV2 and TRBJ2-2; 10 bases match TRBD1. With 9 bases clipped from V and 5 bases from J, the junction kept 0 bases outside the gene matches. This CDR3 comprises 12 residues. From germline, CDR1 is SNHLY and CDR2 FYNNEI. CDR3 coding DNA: TGTGCCAGGGACAGGGGGACCGGGGAGCTGTTTTTT. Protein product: CARDRGTGELFF.

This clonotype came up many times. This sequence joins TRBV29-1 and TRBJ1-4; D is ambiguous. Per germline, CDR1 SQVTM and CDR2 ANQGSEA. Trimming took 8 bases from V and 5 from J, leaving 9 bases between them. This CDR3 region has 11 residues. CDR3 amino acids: CSLEENEKLFF. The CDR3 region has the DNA TGCAGCCTGGAGGAGAATGAAAAACTGTTTTTT.

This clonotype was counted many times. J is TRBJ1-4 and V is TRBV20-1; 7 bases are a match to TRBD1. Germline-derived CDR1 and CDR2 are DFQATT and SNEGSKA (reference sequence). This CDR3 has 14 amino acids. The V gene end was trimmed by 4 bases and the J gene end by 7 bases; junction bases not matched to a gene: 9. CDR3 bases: TGCAGTGCTACCGACAGGGCTTCGGGTGAAAAACTGTTTTTT. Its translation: CSATDRASGEKLFF.

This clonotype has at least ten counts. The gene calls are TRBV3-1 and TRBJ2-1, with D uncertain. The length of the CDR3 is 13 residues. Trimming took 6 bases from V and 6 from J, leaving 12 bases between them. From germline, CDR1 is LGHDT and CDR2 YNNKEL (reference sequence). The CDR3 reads CASSLYGLNEQFF. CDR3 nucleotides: TGTGCCAGCAGTCTCTATGGGCTCAATGAGCAGTTCTTC.

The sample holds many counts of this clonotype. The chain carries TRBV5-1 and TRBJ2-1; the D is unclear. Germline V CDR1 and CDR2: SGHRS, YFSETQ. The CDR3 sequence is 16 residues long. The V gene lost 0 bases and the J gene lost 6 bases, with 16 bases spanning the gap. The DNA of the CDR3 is TGCGCCAGCAGCTTGGAGATTGGTCAGGCTGCCAATGAGCAGTTCTTC. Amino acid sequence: CASSLEIGQAANEQFF.

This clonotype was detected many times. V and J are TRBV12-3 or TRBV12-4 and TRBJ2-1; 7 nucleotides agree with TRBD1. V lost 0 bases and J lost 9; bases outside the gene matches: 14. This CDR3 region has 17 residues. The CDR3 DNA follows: TGTGCCAGCAGTTTAGCGGTAACCACAGGGGACCTTACTGAGCAGTTCTTC. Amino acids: CASSLAVTTGDLTEQFF.

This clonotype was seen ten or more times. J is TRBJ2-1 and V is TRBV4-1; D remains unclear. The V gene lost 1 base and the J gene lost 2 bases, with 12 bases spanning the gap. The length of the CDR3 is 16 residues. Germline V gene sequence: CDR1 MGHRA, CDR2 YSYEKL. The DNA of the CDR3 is TGCGCCAGCAGCCAAGCTCCGGAAATGACCTACAATGAGCAGTTCTTC. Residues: CASSQAPEMTYNEQFF.

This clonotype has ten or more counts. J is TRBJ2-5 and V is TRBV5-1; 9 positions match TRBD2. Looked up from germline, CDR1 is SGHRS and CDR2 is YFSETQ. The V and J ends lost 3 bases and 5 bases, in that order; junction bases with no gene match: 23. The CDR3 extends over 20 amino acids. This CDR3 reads CASSSKNITSGRFGVETQYF. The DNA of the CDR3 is TGCGCCAGCAGCTCGAAAAATATTACTAGCGGGCGTTTTGGAGTGGAGACCCAGTACTTC.

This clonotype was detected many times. CDR3 loop: CSVEIETQYF. The CDR3 nucleotides are TGCAGCGTTGAAATAGAGACCCAGTACTTC. This chain joins TRBV29-1 and TRBJ2-5; no definite D call. The CDR3 contains 10 residues. Trimming removed 2 bases at V and 4 bases at J, with 2 bases between. Germline V gene sequence: CDR1 SQVTM, CDR2 ANQGSEA.